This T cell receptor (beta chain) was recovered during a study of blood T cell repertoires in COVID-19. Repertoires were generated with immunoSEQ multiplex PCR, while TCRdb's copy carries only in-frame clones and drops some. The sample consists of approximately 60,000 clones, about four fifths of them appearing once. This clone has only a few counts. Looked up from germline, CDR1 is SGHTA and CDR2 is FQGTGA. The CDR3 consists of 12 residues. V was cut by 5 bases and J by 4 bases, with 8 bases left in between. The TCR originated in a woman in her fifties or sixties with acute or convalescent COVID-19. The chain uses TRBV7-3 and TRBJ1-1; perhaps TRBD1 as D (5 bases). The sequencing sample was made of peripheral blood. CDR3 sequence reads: CASSVGGTEAFF. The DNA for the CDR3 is TGTGCCAGCAGCGTGGGGGGCACTGAAGCTTTCTTT. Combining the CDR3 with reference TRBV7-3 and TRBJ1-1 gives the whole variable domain GAGVSQTPSNKVTEKGKYVELRCDPISGHTALYWYRQSLGQGPEFLIYFQGTGAADDSGLPNDRFFAVRPEGSVSTLKIQRTERGDSAVYLCASSVGGTEAFFGQGTRLTVV.